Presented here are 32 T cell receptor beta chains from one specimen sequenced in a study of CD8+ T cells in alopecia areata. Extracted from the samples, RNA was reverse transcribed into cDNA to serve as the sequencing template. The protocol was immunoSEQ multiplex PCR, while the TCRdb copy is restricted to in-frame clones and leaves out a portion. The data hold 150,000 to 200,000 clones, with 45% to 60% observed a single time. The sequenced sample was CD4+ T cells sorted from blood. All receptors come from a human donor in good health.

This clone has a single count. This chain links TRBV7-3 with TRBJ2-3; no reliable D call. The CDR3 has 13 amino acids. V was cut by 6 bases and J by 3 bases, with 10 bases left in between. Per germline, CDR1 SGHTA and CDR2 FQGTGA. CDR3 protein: CASSPTRTDTQYF. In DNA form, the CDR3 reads TGTGCCAGCAGTCCCACTCGTACAGATACGCAGTATTTT.

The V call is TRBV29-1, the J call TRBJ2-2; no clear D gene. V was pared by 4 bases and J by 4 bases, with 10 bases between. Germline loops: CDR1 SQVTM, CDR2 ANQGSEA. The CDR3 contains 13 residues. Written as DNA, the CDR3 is TGCAGCGTTGTAAAACAATCCACCGGGGAGCTGTTTTTT. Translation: CSVVKQSTGELFF.

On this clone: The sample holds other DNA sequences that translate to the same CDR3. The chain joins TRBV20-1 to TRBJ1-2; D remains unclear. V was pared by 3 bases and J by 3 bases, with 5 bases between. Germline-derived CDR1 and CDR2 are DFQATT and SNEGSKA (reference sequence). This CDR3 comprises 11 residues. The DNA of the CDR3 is TGCAGTGCTAGCGGGGACTATGGCTACACCTTC. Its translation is CSASGDYGYTF.

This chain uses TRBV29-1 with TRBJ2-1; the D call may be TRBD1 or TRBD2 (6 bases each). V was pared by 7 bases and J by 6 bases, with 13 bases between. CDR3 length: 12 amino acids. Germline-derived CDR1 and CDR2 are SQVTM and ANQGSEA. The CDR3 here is CSAQGGPNEQFF. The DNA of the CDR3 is TGCAGCGCCCAAGGGGGGCCCAATGAGCAGTTCTTC.

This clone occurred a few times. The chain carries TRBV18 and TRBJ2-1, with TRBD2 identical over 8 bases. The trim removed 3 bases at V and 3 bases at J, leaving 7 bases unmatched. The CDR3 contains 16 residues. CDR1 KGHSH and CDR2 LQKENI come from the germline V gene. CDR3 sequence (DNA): TGTGCCAGCTCACCCTCGCAGCGGGGGATCTACAATGAGCAGTTCTTC. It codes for CASSPSQRGIYNEQFF.

In DNA, the CDR3 is TGTGCCAGCACTACCTCAGGGAAGCGCTACACCTTC. Residues: CASTTSGKRYTF. The rearrangement joins TRBV25-1 to TRBJ1-2, with a weak D call TRBD1 (5 bases). The germline V gene encodes CDR1 MGHDK and CDR2 SYGVNS. The germline V and J ends were trimmed by 7 bases and 9 bases, with 15 bases remaining between them. CDR3 size: 12 residues.

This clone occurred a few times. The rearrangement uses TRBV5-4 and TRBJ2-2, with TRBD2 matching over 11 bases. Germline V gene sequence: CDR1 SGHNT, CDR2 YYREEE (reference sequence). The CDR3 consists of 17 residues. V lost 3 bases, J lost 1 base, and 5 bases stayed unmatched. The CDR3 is CASSSMTSGVNTGELFF. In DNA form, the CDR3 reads TGTGCCAGCAGCTCAATGACTAGCGGGGTGAACACCGGGGAGCTGTTTTTT.

The CDR3 DNA follows: TGCGCCACCTCCGAGCAGCCGAGTTCCGAGCAGTACTTC. Amino acid sequence: CATSEQPSSEQYF. V and J are TRBV5-1 and TRBJ2-7, with no clear D. Germline loops: CDR1 SGHRS, CDR2 YFSETQ. V was clipped by 9 bases and J by 6 bases, with 19 bases between them. This CDR3 contains 13 residues.

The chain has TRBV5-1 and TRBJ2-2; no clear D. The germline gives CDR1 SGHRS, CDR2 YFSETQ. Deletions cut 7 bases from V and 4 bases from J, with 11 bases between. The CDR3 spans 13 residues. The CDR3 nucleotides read TGCGCCAGCCGTCTCCCCGCCACCGGGGAGCTGTTTTTT. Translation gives CASRLPATGELFF.

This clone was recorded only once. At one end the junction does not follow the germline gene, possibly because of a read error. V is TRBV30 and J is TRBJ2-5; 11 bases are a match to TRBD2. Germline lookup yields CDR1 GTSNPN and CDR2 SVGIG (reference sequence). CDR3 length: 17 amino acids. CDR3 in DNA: TGTGCCTGGAGTGTGACTAGCGGGATGGGATCCCAAAAGACCCAGTACTTC. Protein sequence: CAWSVTSGMGSQKTQYF.

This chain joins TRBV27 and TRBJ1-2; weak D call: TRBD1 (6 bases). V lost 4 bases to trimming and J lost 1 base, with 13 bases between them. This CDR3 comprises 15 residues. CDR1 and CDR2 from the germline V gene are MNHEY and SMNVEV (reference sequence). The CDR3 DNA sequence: TGTGCCAGCAGTTCAAGGACAGAAAGTAACTATGGCTACACCTTC. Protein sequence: CASSSRTESNYGYTF.

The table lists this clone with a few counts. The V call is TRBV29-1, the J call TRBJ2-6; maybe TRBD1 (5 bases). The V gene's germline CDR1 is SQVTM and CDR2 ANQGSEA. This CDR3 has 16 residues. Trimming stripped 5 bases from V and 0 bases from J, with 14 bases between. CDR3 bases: TGCAGCGTTTTCGAGACAGCACTCTCTGGGGCCAACGTCCTGACTTTC. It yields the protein CSVFETALSGANVLTF.

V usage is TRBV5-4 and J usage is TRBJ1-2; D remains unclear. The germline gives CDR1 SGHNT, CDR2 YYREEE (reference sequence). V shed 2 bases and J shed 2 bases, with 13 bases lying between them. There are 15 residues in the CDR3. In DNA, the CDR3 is TGTGCCAGCAGCTTAACCCAGAAAGTAAACTATGGCTACACCTTC. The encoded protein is CASSLTQKVNYGYTF. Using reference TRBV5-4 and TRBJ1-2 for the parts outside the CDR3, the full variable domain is ETGVTQSPTHLIKTRGQQVTLRCSSQSGHNTVSWYQQALGQGPQFIFQYYREEENGRGNFPPRFSGLQFPNYSSELNVNALELDDSALYLCASSLTQKVNYGYTFGSGTRLTVV.

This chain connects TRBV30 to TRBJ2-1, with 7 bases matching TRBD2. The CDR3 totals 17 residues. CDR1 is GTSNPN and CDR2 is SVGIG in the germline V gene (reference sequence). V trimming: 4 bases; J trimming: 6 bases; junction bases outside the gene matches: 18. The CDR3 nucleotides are TGTGCCTGGACTATCCCGGGGGGAGGGCAAGTCAGCAATGAGCAGTTCTTC. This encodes CAWTIPGGGQVSNEQFF.

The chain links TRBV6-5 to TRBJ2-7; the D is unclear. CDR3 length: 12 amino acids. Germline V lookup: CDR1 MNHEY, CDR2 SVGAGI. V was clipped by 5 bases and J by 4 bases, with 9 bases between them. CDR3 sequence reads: CASSRNSYEQYF. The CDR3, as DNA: TGTGCCAGCAGTCGAAACAGTTACGAGCAGTACTTC.

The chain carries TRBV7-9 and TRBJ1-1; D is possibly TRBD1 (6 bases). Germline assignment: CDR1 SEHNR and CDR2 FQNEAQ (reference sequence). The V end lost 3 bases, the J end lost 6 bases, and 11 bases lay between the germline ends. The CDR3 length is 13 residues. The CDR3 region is CASSFSQGAEAFF. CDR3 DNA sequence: TGTGCCAGCAGCTTCTCACAGGGTGCTGAAGCTTTCTTT.

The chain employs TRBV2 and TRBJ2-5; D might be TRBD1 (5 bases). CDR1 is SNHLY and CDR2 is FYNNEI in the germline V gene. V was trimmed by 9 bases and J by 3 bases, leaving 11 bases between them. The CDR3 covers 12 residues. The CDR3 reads CARQVVEETQYF. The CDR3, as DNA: TGTGCCAGACAGGTCGTGGAAGAGACCCAGTACTTC.

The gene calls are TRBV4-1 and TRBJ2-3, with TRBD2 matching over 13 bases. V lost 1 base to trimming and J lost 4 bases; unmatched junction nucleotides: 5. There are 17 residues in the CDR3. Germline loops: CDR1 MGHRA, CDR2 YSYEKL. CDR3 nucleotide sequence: TGCGCCAGCAGCCAAGGCCGACTAGCGGGAGGAGCAGATACGCAGTATTTT. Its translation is CASSQGRLAGGADTQYF.

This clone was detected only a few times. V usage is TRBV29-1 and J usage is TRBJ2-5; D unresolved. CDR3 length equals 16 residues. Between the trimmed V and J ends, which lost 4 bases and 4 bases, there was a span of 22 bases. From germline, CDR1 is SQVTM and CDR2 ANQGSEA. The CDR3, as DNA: TGCAGCGTTGCACCGTTTTCGAGCCTGGACGCAGAGACCCAGTACTTC. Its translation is CSVAPFSSLDAETQYF.

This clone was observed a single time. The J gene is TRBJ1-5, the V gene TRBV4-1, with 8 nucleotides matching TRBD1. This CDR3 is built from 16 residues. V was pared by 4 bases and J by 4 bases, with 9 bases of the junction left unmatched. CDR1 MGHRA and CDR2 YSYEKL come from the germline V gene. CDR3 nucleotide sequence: TGCGCCAGCAGCCGTTTGACAGGGGTGACTAATCAGCCCCAGCATTTT. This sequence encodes CASSRLTGVTNQPQHF.

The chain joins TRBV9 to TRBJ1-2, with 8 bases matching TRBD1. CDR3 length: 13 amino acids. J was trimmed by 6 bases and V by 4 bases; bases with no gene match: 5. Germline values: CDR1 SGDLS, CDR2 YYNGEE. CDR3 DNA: TGTGCCAGCAGCTCGGGGACAGGCCATGGCTACACCTTC. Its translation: CASSSGTGHGYTF. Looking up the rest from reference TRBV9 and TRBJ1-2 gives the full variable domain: DSGVTQTPKHLITATGQRVTLRCSPRSGDLSVYWYQQSLDQGLQFLIQYYNGEERAKGNILERFSAQQFPDLHSELNLSSLELGDSALYFCASSSGTGHGYTFGSGTRLTVV.

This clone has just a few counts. The CDR3 here is CASSFMGQGAKQYF. The CDR3 DNA reads as TGTGCCAGCAGTTTTATGGGACAGGGGGCAAAGCAGTACTTC. The J gene is TRBJ2-7, the V gene TRBV27; 12 bases match TRBD1. The germline V gene has CDR1 MNHEY and CDR2 SMNVEV (reference sequence). Germline trimming cut 3 bases from V and 8 bases from J; bases unmatched to any gene: 5. The CDR3 extends over 14 amino acids.

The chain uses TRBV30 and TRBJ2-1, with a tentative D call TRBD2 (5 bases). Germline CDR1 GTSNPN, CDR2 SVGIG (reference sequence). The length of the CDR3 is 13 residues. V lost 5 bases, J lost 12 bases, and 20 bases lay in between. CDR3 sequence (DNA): TGTGCCTGGGCGCGGGCGGACGGATGGCGGCAGTTCTTC. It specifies CAWARADGWRQFF.

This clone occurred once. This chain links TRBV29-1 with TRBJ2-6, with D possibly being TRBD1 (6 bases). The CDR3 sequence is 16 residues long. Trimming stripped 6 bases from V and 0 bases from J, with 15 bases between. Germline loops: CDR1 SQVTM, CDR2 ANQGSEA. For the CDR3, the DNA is TGCAGCGTCCGCCGGGACACGAGCTCTGGGGCCAACGTCCTGACTTTC. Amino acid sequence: CSVRRDTSSGANVLTF.

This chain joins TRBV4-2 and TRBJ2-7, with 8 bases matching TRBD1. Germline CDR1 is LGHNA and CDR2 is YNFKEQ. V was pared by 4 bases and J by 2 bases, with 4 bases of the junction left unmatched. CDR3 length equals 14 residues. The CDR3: CASSPGGRPYEQYF. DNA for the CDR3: TGTGCCAGCAGCCCAGGGGGCAGGCCCTACGAGCAGTACTTC.

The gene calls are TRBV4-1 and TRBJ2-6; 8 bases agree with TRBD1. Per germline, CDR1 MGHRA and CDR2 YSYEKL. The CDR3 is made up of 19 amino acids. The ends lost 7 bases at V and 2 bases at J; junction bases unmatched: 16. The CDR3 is CASNKGQDKLDPGANVLTF. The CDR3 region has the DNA TGCGCCAGCAACAAGGGACAGGACAAACTAGACCCTGGGGCCAACGTCCTGACTTTC.

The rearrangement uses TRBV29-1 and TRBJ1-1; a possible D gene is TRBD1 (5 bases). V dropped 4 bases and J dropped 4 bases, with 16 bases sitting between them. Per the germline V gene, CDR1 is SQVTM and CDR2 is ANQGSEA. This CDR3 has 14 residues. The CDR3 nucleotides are TGCAGCGTTGGCCCAAAGGTAAGGGGCACTGAAGCTTTCTTT. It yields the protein CSVGPKVRGTEAFF.

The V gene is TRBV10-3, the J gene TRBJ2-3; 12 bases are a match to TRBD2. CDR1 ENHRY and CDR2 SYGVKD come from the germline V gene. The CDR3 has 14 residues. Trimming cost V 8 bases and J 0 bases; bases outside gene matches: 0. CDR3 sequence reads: CAIGTSGSTDTQYF. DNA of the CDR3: TGTGCCATCGGGACTAGCGGGAGCACAGATACGCAGTATTTT.

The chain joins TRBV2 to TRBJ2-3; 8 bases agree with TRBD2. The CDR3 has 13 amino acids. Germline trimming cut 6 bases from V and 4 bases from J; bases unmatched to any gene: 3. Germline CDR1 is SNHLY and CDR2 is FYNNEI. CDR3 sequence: CASSGRVADTQYF. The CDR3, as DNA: TGTGCCAGCAGCGGGAGGGTGGCAGATACGCAGTATTTT.

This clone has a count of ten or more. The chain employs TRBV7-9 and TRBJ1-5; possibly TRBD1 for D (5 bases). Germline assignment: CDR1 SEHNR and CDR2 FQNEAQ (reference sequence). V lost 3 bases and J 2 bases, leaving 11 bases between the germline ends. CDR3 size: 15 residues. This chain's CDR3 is CASSFGGVGNQPQHF. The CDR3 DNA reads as TGTGCCAGCAGCTTTGGAGGGGTTGGCAATCAGCCCCAGCATTTT.

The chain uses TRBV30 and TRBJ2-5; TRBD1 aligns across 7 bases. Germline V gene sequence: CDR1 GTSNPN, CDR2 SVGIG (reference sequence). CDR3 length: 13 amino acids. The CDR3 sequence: CAFSPGGQETQYF. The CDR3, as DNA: TGTGCTTTCTCCCCAGGGGGCCAAGAGACCCAGTACTTC.

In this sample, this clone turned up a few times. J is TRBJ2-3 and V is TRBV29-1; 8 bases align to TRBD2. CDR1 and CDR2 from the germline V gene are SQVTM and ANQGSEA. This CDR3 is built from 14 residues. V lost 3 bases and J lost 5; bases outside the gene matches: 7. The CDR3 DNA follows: TGCAGCGTTGAGGGAGCGGGAGTATTAGATACGCAGTATTTT. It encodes CSVEGAGVLDTQYF.